This TCR beta chain was identified during a study of shared clonotypes between healthy human individuals. Turning to the study itself: A few men and a couple of women, aged 18 to 49, were donors.

Donation came from healthy HIV-negative adults that had no recent acute infections or vaccinations. Every immunoSEQ plate was one replicate of a subset's evenly spread DNA. Profiling relied on immunoSEQ multiplex PCR, and the TCRdb table lists in-frame clones only, not all of them. The sample gives under 850,000 clones, over 55% of which show up once; more than 1.5% is in the top ten. This CDR3 is built from 12 residues. Trimming removed 8 bases at V and 6 bases at J, with 11 bases between. Germline V CDR1 and CDR2: SNHLY, FYNNEI. The sequenced material came from memory CD4+ T cells sorted from blood. As for subset: CD45RA-negative fraction. The TCR comes from a woman aged 25-40 years in good health. The V gene is TRBV2, the J gene TRBJ1-5; D is unclear. The CDR3 coding sequence is TGTGCCAGCTCCCCCCGGGGTCAGCCCCAGCATTTT. As protein: CASSPRGQPQHF.